This T cell receptor beta chain was captured by sequencing in a study of T-cell reconstitution after alpha-beta-depleted transplantation in children. Unique molecular identifiers were incorporated during preparation of the TCRbeta library. TCRdb reprocessed the PCR reads via MiXCR and lists one record per CDR3 protein. The sample consists of roughly 490,000 distinct CDR3 sequences, 10% to 12% of them appearing once. As regards this clonotype: Its specificity is unknown.

The CDR3 length is 17 residues. Germline CDR1 reads DFQATT; CDR2 reads SNEGSKA (reference sequence). V lost 5 bases, J lost 0 bases, and 7 bases stayed unmatched. Study-wide findings and caveats: Among T cells one year after transplant, newly produced cells accounted for most counts and diversity. Roughly two months post-transplant, alpha-beta T cells reportedly originated from several hundred graft clones that had expanded.

This chain connects TRBV20-1 to TRBJ2-2; TRBD2 agrees at 12 bases. This sample comprised PBMCs, mostly from graft donor cells, obtained 180 days after TCRalphabeta/CD19-depleted stem cell transplant. The receptor's source is a female patient aged 2 to 10 who had a stem cell transplant for aplastic anemia, so the T cells may come from the graft donor. The CDR3 nucleotides are TGCAGTGCTTCCACTAGCGGGGGGACCTCGAACACCGGGGAGCTGTTTTTT. Amino acid sequence: CSASTSGGTSNTGELFF.